Shown below are 21 T cell receptor beta chains from a single sample sequenced in a study of T-cell reconstitution after alpha-beta-depleted transplantation in children. Preparation of the TCRbeta library used unique molecular identifiers. TCRdb ran MiXCR on the PCR reads and lists one entry per CDR3 protein. The table records about 420,000 distinct CDR3 sequences, around 9.9% of them present only once. This material consisted of PBMCs from the stem cell graft donor, taken from the stem cell graft. All receptors come from a human donor who donated a stem cell graft to a child with acute myeloid leukemia.

The chain combines TRBV12-3 or TRBV12-4 with TRBJ1-3; possibly TRBD1 for D (6 bases). The CDR3 runs 14 residues. Trimming took 3 bases from V and 2 from J, leaving 8 bases between them. For the CDR3, the DNA is TGTGCCAGCAGTTTGCGACAGGCTGGAAACACCATATATTTT. Residues: CASSLRQAGNTIYF.

This clonotype appeared many times. The chain couples TRBV20-1 to TRBJ1-6; a possible D gene is TRBD1 (6 bases). Trimming removed 6 bases from V and 7 bases from J, with 19 bases in between. In germline, CDR1 is DFQATT, CDR2 SNEGSKA (reference sequence). There are 15 residues in the CDR3. CDR3 residues: CSALPDTGRNSPLHF. The CDR3 DNA reads TGCAGTGCCCTACCCGATACAGGGAGAAATTCACCCCTCCACTTT.

This clonotype was counted only a few times. The DNA for the CDR3 is TGCAGCGTTGATCGCTATTGGGGGGGCACAGATACGCAGTATTTT. Encoded protein: CSVDRYWGGTDTQYF. The rearrangement joins TRBV29-1 to TRBJ2-3, with TRBD2 as a possible D gene (6 bases). The V gene's germline CDR1 is SQVTM and CDR2 ANQGSEA. The CDR3 consists of 15 residues. The V end lost 3 bases, the J end lost 1 base, and 14 bases lay between the germline ends.

There are a few counts of this clonotype. The CDR3 reads CSARDPLRASYEQYF. The CDR3 coding sequence is TGCAGTGCTAGAGATCCTCTGCGAGCCTCTTACGAGCAGTACTTC. The chain combines TRBV20-1 with TRBJ2-7, with D unclear. The CDR3 is made up of 15 amino acids. In germline, CDR1 is DFQATT, CDR2 SNEGSKA (reference sequence). The ends were cut back, 0 bases at V and 4 bases at J, with 16 bases in the middle.

This clonotype was seen a handful of times. This chain links TRBV6-1 with TRBJ2-7, with a weak D call TRBD1 (6 bases). Trimming pared 5 bases from V and 2 bases from J, leaving 13 bases between. Per germline, CDR1 MNHNS and CDR2 SASEGT. CDR3 length equals 14 residues. For the CDR3, the DNA is TGTGCCAGCAGTCCAGGGACATCGGCCTACGAGCAGTACTTC. Translation gives CASSPGTSAYEQYF.

The chain employs TRBV20-1 and TRBJ1-2; tentative D call: TRBD1 (6 bases). The CDR3 is 13 residues long. V dropped 5 bases and J dropped 1 base, with 11 bases sitting between them. Germline V gene lookup returns CDR1 DFQATT and CDR2 SNEGSKA (reference sequence). CDR3 nucleotide sequence: TGCAGTGCTCTAGCGGACAGTAACTATGGCTACACCTTC. This encodes CSALADSNYGYTF.

V gene TRBV5-6 combines with J gene TRBJ1-2; D uncertain. Germline values: CDR1 SGHDT, CDR2 YYEEEE. The length of the CDR3 is 13 residues. Trimming shortened V by 2 bases and J by 7 bases, and 12 bases separated the two germline ends. CDR3 DNA: TGTGCCAGCAGCTTTCTTAGCGAATCTGGCTACACCTTC. It is translated as CASSFLSESGYTF.

This clonotype showed up just a few times. The chain recombines TRBV4-2 with TRBJ2-3; TRBD2 agrees at 7 bases. Germline trimming cut 0 bases from V and 2 bases from J; bases unmatched to any gene: 5. Germline V gene lookup returns CDR1 LGHNA and CDR2 YNFKEQ. The CDR3 covers 16 residues. CDR3 sequence (DNA): TGTGCCAGCAGCCAAGATGAGCGGGGACCCACAGATACGCAGTATTTT. Residues: CASSQDERGPTDTQYF.

This clonotype came up many times. The chain has TRBV20-1 and TRBJ1-3; unclear D gene. CDR3 length equals 15 residues. The germline V gene encodes CDR1 DFQATT and CDR2 SNEGSKA (reference sequence). Trimming removed 3 bases from V and 0 bases from J, with 12 bases in between. The CDR3 here is CSASLQAGSGNTIYF. In DNA form, the CDR3 reads TGCAGTGCTAGTCTTCAGGCGGGCTCTGGAAACACCATATATTTT.

The chain recombines TRBV4-1 with TRBJ2-1, with D hard to call. Trimming stripped 0 bases from V and 8 bases from J, with 11 bases between. This CDR3 spans 14 amino acids. Germline V gene sequence: CDR1 MGHRA, CDR2 YSYEKL. This CDR3 is CASSQDGGSDEQFF. The CDR3 DNA is TGCGCCAGCAGCCAAGACGGCGGTTCCGATGAGCAGTTCTTC.

This clonotype was detected ten times or more. The rearrangement links TRBV29-1 to TRBJ1-5, with 9 bases aligning to TRBD1. Germline V lookup: CDR1 SQVTM, CDR2 ANQGSEA. V was clipped by 6 bases and J by 4 bases; unmatched bases: 4. CDR3 length equals 13 residues. CDR3 DNA sequence: TGCAGCGTGGGGGACAGGGAAAATCAGCCCCAGCATTTT. Protein: CSVGDRENQPQHF.

Many counts were recorded for this clonotype. The chain uses TRBV7-9 and TRBJ1-2; D call uncertain. Trimming left V 1 base short and J 0 bases short, with 6 bases between. There are 14 residues in the CDR3. Germline V gene data show CDR1 as SEHNR and CDR2 as FQNEAQ (reference sequence). The CDR3 is CASSLGPTNYGYTF. The CDR3 DNA reads as TGTGCCAGCAGCTTAGGTCCTACTAACTATGGCTACACCTTC.

This clonotype occurred a few times. DNA for the CDR3: TGTGCCATAATGACTACCACCGGGGAGCTGTTTTTT. Amino acids: CAIMTTTGELFF. The chain has TRBV10-3 and TRBJ2-2; the D gene is possibly TRBD2 (5 bases). Germline assignment: CDR1 ENHRY and CDR2 SYGVKD. Trimming removed 9 bases at V and 4 bases at J, with 9 bases between. The CDR3 is 12 residues long.

The chain links TRBV2 to TRBJ2-1, with TRBD2 identical over 14 bases. This CDR3 spans 14 amino acids. V lost 6 bases and J lost 10; bases outside the gene matches: 5. CDR1 SNHLY and CDR2 FYNNEI come from the germline V gene. The CDR3 sequence: CASRGLAGGGEQFF. In DNA, the CDR3 is TGTGCCAGCAGAGGACTAGCGGGAGGAGGGGAGCAGTTCTTC.

This clonotype turned up a few times. The chain recombines TRBV5-1 with TRBJ2-3, with D perhaps given as TRBD1 or TRBD2 (5 bases each). Trimming removed 1 base from V and 4 bases from J, with 7 bases in between. The germline gives CDR1 SGHRS, CDR2 YFSETQ. The CDR3 contains 13 residues. The CDR3 spells CASSLMGADTQYF. As DNA, the CDR3 is TGCGCCAGCAGCTTGATGGGGGCAGATACGCAGTATTTT.

This clonotype was detected a few times. V is TRBV6-9 and J is TRBJ1-5; D is uncertain. The CDR3 spans 16 residues. Germline V CDR1 and CDR2: MNHGY, SVAAGI. The V end lost 6 bases, the J end lost 1 base, and 16 bases lay between the germline ends. This CDR3 reads CASRTPPVESNQPQHF. CDR3 sequence (DNA): TGTGCCAGCAGAACTCCCCCGGTTGAGAGCAATCAGCCCCAGCATTTT.

The rearrangement uses TRBV5-1 and TRBJ2-5; TRBD2 is a possible D gene (5 bases). V was clipped by 7 bases and J by 2 bases, with 15 bases between them. Germline CDR1 and CDR2: SGHRS and YFSETQ. The CDR3 contains 14 residues. CDR3 sequence reads: CASSGITAQETQYF. In nucleotides, the CDR3 is TGCGCCAGCTCCGGGATCACGGCTCAAGAGACCCAGTACTTC.

This clonotype was detected many times. The rearrangement uses TRBV20-1 and TRBJ2-3, with 8 positions matching TRBD2. V dropped 7 bases and J dropped 7; count of bases not matched to a gene: 16. The germline V gene has CDR1 DFQATT and CDR2 SNEGSKA (reference sequence). The CDR3 totals 15 residues. DNA for the CDR3: TGCAGTGTCGTCGCGGGGGGCCCGATGGGGTATACGCAGTATTTT. Translating it yields CSVVAGGPMGYTQYF.

V gene TRBV20-1 combines with J gene TRBJ2-2, with 11 positions matching TRBD1. V lost 0 bases and J lost 14; bases outside the gene matches: 11. CDR3 length equals 15 residues. Germline V lookup: CDR1 DFQATT, CDR2 SNEGSKA (reference sequence). In DNA, the CDR3 is TGCAGTGCTAGAGATTTCTCGGAGGACAGGGGGCAACTGTTTTTT. Its protein is CSARDFSEDRGQLFF.

This clonotype came up a few times. The rearrangement links TRBV7-8 to TRBJ1-4; D is perhaps TRBD1 (6 bases). The germline V gene encodes CDR1 SGHVS and CDR2 FQNEAQ. CDR3 size: 13 residues. Trimming pared 5 bases from V and 8 bases from J, leaving 12 bases between. Written as DNA, the CDR3 is TGTGCCAGCAGCGCCCGGGACAACGAAAAACTGTTTTTT. Translating it yields CASSARDNEKLFF.

This clonotype was counted a few times. The V gene is TRBV2, the J gene TRBJ2-1, with 9 bases identical to TRBD1. In germline, CDR1 is SNHLY, CDR2 FYNNEI. The CDR3 extends over 15 amino acids. V shed 6 bases, J shed 3 bases, and the junction held 6 bases outside the gene matches. The CDR3 loop is CASRKDRGGYNEQFF. CDR3 coding DNA: TGTGCCAGCAGGAAGGACAGGGGTGGCTACAATGAGCAGTTCTTC.